This T cell receptor beta chain was identified in a study of cytomegalovirus exposure and HLA in healthy donors. Whole-study findings and limits: Previous analysis showed most TCR beta V segments were productive about 87% or about 30% of the time. HLA restriction was apparent for most CMV-associated TCR beta chains in a later analysis. Among TCR beta chains, those listed as cytomegalovirus-associated numbered some 170.

This CDR3 has 14 amino acids. Germline lookup yields CDR1 SGHTA and CDR2 FQGNSA. The primer mix had 60 Vbeta and 13 Jbeta primers. Sequenced by immunoSEQ multiplex PCR; TCRdb stores in-frame clones only, minus some. This sample carries over 120,000 clones, around 80% of them seen once, and the ten largest clones take over 9.5%. Of note for this clone: Antigen unknown.

The clonotype was recovered from a woman aged 55 to 70 in good health and CMV-seropositive. The sample consisted of PBMCs. The chain couples TRBV7-2 to TRBJ2-5; TRBD2 matches 9 bases. Gene TRBJ2-7 matches the end of the DNA better, so the J call may be wrong. This chain's CDR3 is CASSPVAGAHEQYF. CDR3 nucleotide sequence: TGTGCCAGCAGCCCCGTAGCGGGAGCCCACGAGCAGTACTTC.